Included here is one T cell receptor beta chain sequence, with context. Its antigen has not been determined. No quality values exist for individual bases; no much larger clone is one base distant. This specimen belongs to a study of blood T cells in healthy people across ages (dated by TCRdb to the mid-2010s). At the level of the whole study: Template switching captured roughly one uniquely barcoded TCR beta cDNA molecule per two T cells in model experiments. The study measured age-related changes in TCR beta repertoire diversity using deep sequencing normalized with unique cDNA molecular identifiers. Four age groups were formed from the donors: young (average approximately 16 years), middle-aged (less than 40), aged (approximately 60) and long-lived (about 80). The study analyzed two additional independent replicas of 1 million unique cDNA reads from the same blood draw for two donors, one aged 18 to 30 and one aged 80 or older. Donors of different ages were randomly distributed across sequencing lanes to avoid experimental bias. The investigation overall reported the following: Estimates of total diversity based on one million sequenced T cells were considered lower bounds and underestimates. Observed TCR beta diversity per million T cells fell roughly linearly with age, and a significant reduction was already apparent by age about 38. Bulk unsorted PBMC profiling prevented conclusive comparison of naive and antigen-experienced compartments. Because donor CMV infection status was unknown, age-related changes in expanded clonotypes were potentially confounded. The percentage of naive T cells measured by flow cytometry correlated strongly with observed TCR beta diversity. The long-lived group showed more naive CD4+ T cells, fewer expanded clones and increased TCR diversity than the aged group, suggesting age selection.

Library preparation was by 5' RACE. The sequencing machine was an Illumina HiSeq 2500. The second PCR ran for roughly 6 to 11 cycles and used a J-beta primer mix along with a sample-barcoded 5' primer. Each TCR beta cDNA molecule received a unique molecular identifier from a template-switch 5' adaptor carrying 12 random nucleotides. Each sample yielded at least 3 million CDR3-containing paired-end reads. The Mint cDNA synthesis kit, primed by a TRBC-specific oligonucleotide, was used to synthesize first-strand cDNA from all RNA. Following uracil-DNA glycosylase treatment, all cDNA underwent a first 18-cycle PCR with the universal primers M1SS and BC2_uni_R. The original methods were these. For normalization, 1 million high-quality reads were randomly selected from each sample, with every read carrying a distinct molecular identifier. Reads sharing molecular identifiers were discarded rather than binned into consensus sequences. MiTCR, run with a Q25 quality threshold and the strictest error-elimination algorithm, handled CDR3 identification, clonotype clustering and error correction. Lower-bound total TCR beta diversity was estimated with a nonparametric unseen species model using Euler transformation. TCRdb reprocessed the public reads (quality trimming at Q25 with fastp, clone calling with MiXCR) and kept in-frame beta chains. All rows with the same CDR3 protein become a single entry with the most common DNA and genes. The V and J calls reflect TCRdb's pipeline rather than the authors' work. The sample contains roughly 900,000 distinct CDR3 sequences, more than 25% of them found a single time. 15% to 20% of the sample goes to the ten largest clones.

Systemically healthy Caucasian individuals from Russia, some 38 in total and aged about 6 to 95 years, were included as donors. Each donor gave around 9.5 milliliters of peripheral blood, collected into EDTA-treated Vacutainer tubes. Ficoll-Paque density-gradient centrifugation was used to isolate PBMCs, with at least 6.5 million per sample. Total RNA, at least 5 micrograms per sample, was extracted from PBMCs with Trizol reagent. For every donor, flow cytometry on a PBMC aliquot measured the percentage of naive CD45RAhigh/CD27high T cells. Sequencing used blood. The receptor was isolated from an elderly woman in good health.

The CDR3: CASSQSQGLGAFF. DNA sequence: TGTGCCAGCAGCCAATCCCAGGGGCTCGGAGCTTTCTTT. The chain was built from TRBV3-1 and TRBJ1-1, with a tentative D gene TRBD1 over 6 matching bases. The CDR3 holds 13 amino acids from the cysteine to the phenylalanine. Only the CDR3 part of the read is kept: 39 bases, read in frame from the first base. The germline V gene (reference sequence) sets CDR1 to LGHDT and CDR2 to YNNKEL. V gives up 2 bases and J gives up 10 bases, and the segment between their germline ends measures 14 bases.